Each of the 13 T cell receptor beta chains below was sequenced from the same sample in a study of shared clonotypes between healthy human individuals. Naive CD8 isolation took CD45RO-negative cells positively selected for CCR7 and excluded terminally differentiated effector memory CD45RA+ cells. TCRdb's copy holds only in-frame clones and misses some; the assay was immunoSEQ multiplex PCR. The table includes hundreds of thousands of clones, around 96% detected once. Sequencing was performed on naive CD8+ T cells sorted from blood. All receptors derive from a woman aged 30 to 39 in good health.

V gene TRBV19 combines with J gene TRBJ2-7; 7 bases are shared with TRBD2. CDR1 and CDR2 from the germline V gene are LNHDA and SQIVND (reference sequence). Trimming took 3 bases from V and 6 from J; bases not matched to a gene: 11. This CDR3 has 15 amino acids. CDR3: CASSMQIGEGSEQYF. The DNA of the CDR3 is TGTGCCAGTAGTATGCAGATCGGGGAGGGTAGCGAGCAGTACTTC.

The rearrangement links TRBV28 to TRBJ2-5, with unresolved D. The J call is in doubt because the DNA end fits TRBJ2-7 better. This CDR3 is built from 14 residues. CDR1 and CDR2 (germline): MDHEN, SYDVKM. The chain's CDR3 is CASDSSRQHYEQYF. The CDR3 bases are TGTGCCAGCGATTCCTCGAGGCAACACTACGAGCAGTACTTC.

V and J are TRBV27 and TRBJ1-4; D gene uncertain. The CDR3 is 16 amino acids. From germline, CDR1 is MNHEY and CDR2 SMNVEV (reference sequence). The V gene lost 0 bases and the J gene lost 3 bases, with 11 bases spanning the gap. This chain's CDR3 is CASSLSLGDPNEKLFF. The CDR3 DNA follows: TGTGCCAGCAGTTTATCTCTTGGGGATCCTAATGAAAAACTGTTTTTT.

The rearrangement links TRBV6-1 to TRBJ1-2; TRBD1 is a possible D gene (6 bases). Per germline, CDR1 MNHNS and CDR2 SASEGT. The length of the CDR3 is 14 residues. The germline V and J ends were trimmed by 6 bases and 2 bases, with 13 bases remaining between them. The CDR3 here is CASRGGGSNYGYTF. The CDR3 region has the DNA TGTGCCAGCAGAGGAGGGGGATCCAACTATGGCTACACCTTC.

This rearrangement joins TRBV2 to TRBJ2-7; 7 positions agree with TRBD2. J gave up 2 bases and V 9 bases, and 7 bases lay outside the gene matches. Germline V gene data show CDR1 as SNHLY and CDR2 as FYNNEI. This CDR3 is 13 amino acids long. The CDR3 sequence is CASGGETPYEQYF. The CDR3 DNA reads TGTGCCAGTGGGGGGGAGACACCCTACGAGCAGTACTTC.

This rearrangement joins TRBV21-1 to TRBJ1-4; the tabulated D call, TRBD1, remains unverified against the DNA. TRBV21-1 is flagged as a pseudogene. This CDR3 region has 15 residues. This CDR3 is CASSTKTSSNEKLFF. CDR3 nucleotides: TGTGCCAGCAGCACGAAGACAAGCTCTAATGAAAAACTGTTTTTT.

The chain links TRBV28 to TRBJ1-1, with no clear D. The germline gives CDR1 MDHEN, CDR2 SYDVKM. The length of the CDR3 is 13 residues. Trimming stripped 8 bases from V and 4 bases from J, with 14 bases between. CDR3 in amino acids: CASGPDGFTEAFF. The CDR3 bases are TGTGCCAGCGGACCAGATGGGTTCACTGAAGCTTTCTTT.

The chain links TRBV11-3 to TRBJ2-5; D is unresolved. The J call may be faulty, since TRBJ2-7 better matches the DNA end. This CDR3 region has 13 residues. Germline CDR1 SGHNT, CDR2 YENEEA. The CDR3 region is CASSPTISGEQYF. In DNA form, the CDR3 reads TGTGCCAGCAGCCCTACTATCTCGGGCGAGCAGTACTTC.

This chain connects TRBV6-6 to TRBJ1-2; D might be TRBD1 (5 bases). Germline V gene data show CDR1 as MNHNY and CDR2 as SVGAGI (reference sequence). This CDR3 spans 16 amino acids. Trimming removed 2 bases at V and 5 bases at J, with 18 bases between. DNA for the CDR3: TGTGCCAGCAGTTACCGGGCGCGGATGGGGGAATATGGCTACACCTTC. Translating gives CASSYRARMGEYGYTF.

The rearrangement links TRBV27 to TRBJ2-2; 8 positions agree with TRBD2. Germline V gene lookup returns CDR1 MNHEY and CDR2 SMNVEV (reference sequence). V shed 9 bases and J 4 bases; nucleotides not matched to a gene: 19. The CDR3 contains 18 residues. The CDR3 DNA follows: TGTGCCAGTACCGGGACTAGGTCCGAAACCATTCCCACCGGGGAGCTGTTTTTT. It codes for CASTGTRSETIPTGELFF.

This sequence joins TRBV29-1 and TRBJ1-1; D unresolved. CDR1 and CDR2 from the germline V gene are SQVTM and ANQGSEA. This CDR3 comprises 13 residues. V was trimmed by 1 base and J by 8 bases, leaving 14 bases between them. CDR3 nucleotides: TGCAGCGTTGAAGGTCGGGCTACGCGGGAAGCTTTCTTT. Its protein is CSVEGRATREAFF.

This sequence joins TRBV27 and TRBJ2-4; D uncertain. The V end was cut by 5 bases, the J end by 2 bases, with 10 bases between. This CDR3 is 14 amino acids long. Germline V gives CDR1 MNHEY, CDR2 SMNVEV (reference sequence). Here the CDR3 reads CASSPGGPKNIQYF. The CDR3 region has the DNA TGTGCCAGCAGTCCTGGTGGCCCCAAAAACATTCAGTACTTC.

V and J are TRBV6-6 and TRBJ1-2; weak D call: TRBD1 (6 bases). CDR1 is MNHNY, CDR2 SVGAGI, per germline (reference sequence). There are 12 residues in the CDR3. The V end was cut by 5 bases, the J end by 8 bases, with 12 bases between. The CDR3 here is CASSHRVLGYTF. The DNA for the CDR3 is TGTGCCAGCAGTCACAGGGTTTTGGGCTACACCTTC.